Following are 3 T cell receptor beta chains from one sample sequenced in a study of blood T cell repertoires in COVID-19 (TCRdb year 2020). Receptors were amplified or captured by the immunoSEQ multiplex PCR assay. TCRdb holds this immuneACCESS table with in-frame rearrangements only. Some clones are missing; in checked studies, unresolved V genes explain under half, and the rest has no known cause. This sample lists fewer than 500,000 clones; over 75% were detected once. The ten largest account for around 1.3% of the sample. The source material was PBMCs or T cells enriched from blood (not recorded which). These receptors were collected from a man between 25 and 39 years old who had recovered from COVID-19.

The rearrangement joins TRBV4-1 to TRBJ2-3, with TRBD1 as a possible D gene (6 bases). V was shortened by 0 bases and J by 5 bases, with 12 bases between the two germline ends. Germline V gene data show CDR1 as MGHRA and CDR2 as YSYEKL. The CDR3 contains 15 residues. In DNA form, the CDR3 reads TGCGCCAGCAGCCAAGATCGAACAGGGTTAGATACGCAGTATTTT. It is translated as CASSQDRTGLDTQYF.

V gene TRBV7-6 combines with J gene TRBJ2-3; TRBD2 aligns across 9 bases. V lost 5 bases to trimming and J lost 0 bases; unmatched junction nucleotides: 6. The CDR3 is 16 amino acids. CDR1 SGHVS and CDR2 FNYEAQ come from the germline V gene. The CDR3 protein is CASSPLAGTSTDTQYF. As DNA, the CDR3 is TGTGCCAGCAGCCCGCTAGCGGGGACTAGCACAGATACGCAGTATTTT.

J is TRBJ1-6 and V is TRBV15, with a possible D match to TRBD1 (5 bases). The V end was cut by 9 bases, the J end by 5 bases, with 17 bases between. From germline, CDR1 is LNHNV and CDR2 YYDKDF (reference sequence). This CDR3 spans 15 amino acids. CDR3 region: CATSDPGLHNSPLHF. The CDR3 bases are TGTGCCACGAGCGATCCGGGACTGCATAATTCACCCCTCCACTTT.